The source of this TCR beta chain is a study of graft-versus-host responses after intestinal transplantation. A remark on this clone: Its target is not known.

The assay was immunoSEQ multiplex PCR, and TCRdb's table has in-frame clones only and misses some. The table lists tens of thousands of clones, roughly 94% of them singletons. Trimming took 7 bases from V and 0 from J, leaving 15 bases between them. The CDR3 runs 15 residues. The germline V gene has CDR1 SGHAT and CDR2 FQNNGV. V and J are TRBV11-2 and TRBJ2-5; maybe TRBD1 (5 bases). The sequencing here drew on unstimulated CD8+ T cells sorted from spleen or lymph node cells, taken before intestinal transplant. The TCR originated in a human donor who received an intestinal transplant. Written as DNA, the CDR3 is TGTGCCAGCACCGGTCCGACAGAGTACCAAGAGACCCAGTACTTC. Translated, it gives CASTGPTEYQETQYF.